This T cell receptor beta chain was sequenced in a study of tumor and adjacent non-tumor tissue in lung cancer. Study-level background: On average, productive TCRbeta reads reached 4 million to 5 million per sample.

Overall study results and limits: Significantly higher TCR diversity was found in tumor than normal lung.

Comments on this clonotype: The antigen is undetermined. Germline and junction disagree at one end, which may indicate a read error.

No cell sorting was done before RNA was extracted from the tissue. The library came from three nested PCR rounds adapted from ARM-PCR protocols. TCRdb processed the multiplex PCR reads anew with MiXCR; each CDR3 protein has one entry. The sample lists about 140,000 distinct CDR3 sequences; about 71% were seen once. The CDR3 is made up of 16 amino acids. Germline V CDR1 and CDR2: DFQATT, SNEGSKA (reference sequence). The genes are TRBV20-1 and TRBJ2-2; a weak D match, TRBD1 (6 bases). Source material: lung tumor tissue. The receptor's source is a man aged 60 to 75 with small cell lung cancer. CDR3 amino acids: CSAGDQGPEYTWELFF. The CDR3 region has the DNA TGCAGTGCTGGAGATCAGGGGCCCGAATACACCTGGGAGCTGTTTTTT.